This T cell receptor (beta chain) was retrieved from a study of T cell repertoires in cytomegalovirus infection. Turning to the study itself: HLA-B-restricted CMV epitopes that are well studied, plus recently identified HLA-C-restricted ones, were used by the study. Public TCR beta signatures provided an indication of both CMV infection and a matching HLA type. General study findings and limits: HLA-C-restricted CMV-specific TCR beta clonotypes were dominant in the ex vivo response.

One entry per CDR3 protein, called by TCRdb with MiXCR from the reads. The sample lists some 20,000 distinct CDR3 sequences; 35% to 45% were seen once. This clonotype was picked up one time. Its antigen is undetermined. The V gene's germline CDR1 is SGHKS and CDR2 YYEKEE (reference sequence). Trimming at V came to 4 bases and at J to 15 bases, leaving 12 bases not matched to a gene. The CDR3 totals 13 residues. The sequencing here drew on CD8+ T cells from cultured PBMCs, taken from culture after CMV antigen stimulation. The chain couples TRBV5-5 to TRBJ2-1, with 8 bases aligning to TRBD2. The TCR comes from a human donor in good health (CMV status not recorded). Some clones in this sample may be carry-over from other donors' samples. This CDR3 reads CASSTAPAGGGFF. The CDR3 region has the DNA TGTGCCAGCAGCACTGCCCCCGCGGGGGGAGGGTTCTTC.